This T cell receptor beta chain was identified during a study of blood T cell repertoires in COVID-19. Turning to the study itself: Italy, Spain and the United States were the sources of the convalescent and acute COVID-19 samples. Sample material is recorded as cDNA or gDNA derived from T cells, B-cell-depleted T cells, or PBMCs.

The V gene end was trimmed by 1 base and the J gene end by 5 bases; junction bases not matched to a gene: 7. Germline V gene lookup returns CDR1 KGHSH and CDR2 LQKENI. The CDR3 totals 16 residues. How the authors handled the data: Reference gene primer amplification yielded estimated nucleated cell counts. Assay used: immunoSEQ multiplex PCR; TCRdb lists only in-frame clones, some missing. V, J and clone size were drawn from that table, and D and trimming were deduced from the DNA. The sample records under 250,000 clones, over 70% being singletons. The chain combines TRBV18 with TRBJ2-7; 11 nucleotides agree with TRBD2. The sequencing sample was made of peripheral blood. The sequence was collected from a man in his forties or fifties with active or convalescent COVID-19. CDR3 coding DNA: TGTGCCAGCTCACCACTAGCGGGGGGGCCAAAAGACGAGCAGTACTTC. It is translated as CASSPLAGGPKDEQYF.